This T cell receptor (beta chain) was sequenced during a study of T cells and Merkel cell carcinoma outcomes. The method was immunoSEQ multiplex PCR; TCRdb's version includes in-frame clones alone and lacks a portion of them. The sample includes roughly 16,000 clones, roughly 76% seen only once; the top ten take 9%. V was clipped by 0 bases and J by 0 bases, with 11 bases between them. CDR3 length: 16 residues. CDR1 MNHEY and CDR2 SVGAGI come from the germline V gene. The receptor was derived from a human donor with Merkel cell carcinoma. The chain links TRBV6-5 to TRBJ2-5; D is undetermined. What was sequenced was tumor tissue from Merkel cell carcinoma. The CDR3 bases are TGTGCCAGCAGTTACTCTGCTCCAGCGTACCAAGAGACCCAGTACTTC. As protein: CASSYSAPAYQETQYF.